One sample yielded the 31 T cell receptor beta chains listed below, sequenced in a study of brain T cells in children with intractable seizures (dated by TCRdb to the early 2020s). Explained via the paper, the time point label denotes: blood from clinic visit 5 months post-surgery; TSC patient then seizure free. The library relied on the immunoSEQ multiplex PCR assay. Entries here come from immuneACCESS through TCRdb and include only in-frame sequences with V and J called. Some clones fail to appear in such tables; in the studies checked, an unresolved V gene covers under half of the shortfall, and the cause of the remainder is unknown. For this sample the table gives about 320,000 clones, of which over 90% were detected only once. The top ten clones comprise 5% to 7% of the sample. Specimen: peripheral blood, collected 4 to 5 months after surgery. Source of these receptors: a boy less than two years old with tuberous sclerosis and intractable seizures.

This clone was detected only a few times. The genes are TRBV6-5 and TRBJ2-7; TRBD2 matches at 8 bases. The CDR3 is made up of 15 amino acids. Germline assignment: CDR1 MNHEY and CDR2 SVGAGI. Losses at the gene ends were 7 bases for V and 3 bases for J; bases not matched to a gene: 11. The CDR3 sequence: CASKENIAGSYEQYF. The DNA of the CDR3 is TGTGCCAGCAAAGAAAACATAGCGGGAAGCTACGAGCAGTACTTC.

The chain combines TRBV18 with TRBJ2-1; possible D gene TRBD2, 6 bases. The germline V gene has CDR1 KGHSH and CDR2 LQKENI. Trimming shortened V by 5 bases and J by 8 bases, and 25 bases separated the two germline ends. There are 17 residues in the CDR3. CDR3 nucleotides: TGTGCCAGCTCAGGATGGGGGGAGGCGTCATCGGGCGATGAGCAGTTCTTC. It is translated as CASSGWGEASSGDEQFF.

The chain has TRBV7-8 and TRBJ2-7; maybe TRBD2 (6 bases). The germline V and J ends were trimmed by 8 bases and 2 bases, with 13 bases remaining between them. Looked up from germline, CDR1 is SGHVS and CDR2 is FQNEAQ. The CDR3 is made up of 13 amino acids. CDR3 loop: CASGTSWAYEQYF. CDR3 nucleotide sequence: TGTGCCAGCGGGACTTCCTGGGCCTACGAGCAGTACTTC.

CDR3 loop: CASSQDHGRTSAYEQYF. Here the CDR3 DNA reads TGCGCCAGCAGCCAAGATCATGGGAGGACTAGCGCCTACGAGCAGTACTTC. The V and J genes are TRBV4-1 and TRBJ2-7, with 9 positions matching TRBD2. Germline trimming cut 0 bases from V and 2 bases from J; bases unmatched to any gene: 8. This CDR3 contains 17 residues. The germline gives CDR1 MGHRA, CDR2 YSYEKL.

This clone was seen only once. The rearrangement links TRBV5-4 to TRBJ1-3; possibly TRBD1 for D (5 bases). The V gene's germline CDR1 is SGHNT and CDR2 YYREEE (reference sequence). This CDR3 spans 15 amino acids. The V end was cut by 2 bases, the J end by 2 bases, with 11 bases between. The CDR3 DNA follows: TGTGCCAGCAGCTTAGACAGAAAGCCTGGAAACACCATATATTTT. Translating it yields CASSLDRKPGNTIYF.

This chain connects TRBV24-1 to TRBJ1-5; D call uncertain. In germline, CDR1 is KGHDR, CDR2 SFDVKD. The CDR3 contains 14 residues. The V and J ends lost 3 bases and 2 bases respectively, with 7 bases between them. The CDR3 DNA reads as TGTGCCACCAGTGATCCGGGTGGCAATCAGCCCCAGCATTTT. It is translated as CATSDPGGNQPQHF.

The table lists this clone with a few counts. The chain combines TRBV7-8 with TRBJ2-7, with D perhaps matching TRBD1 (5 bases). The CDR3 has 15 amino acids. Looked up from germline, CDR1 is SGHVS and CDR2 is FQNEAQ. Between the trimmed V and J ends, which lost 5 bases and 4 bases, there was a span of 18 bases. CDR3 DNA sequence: TGTGCCAGCAGCCCCAAGCCACAGGTGTTATACGAGCAGTACTTC. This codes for CASSPKPQVLYEQYF. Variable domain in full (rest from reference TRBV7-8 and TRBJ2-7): GAGVSQSPRYKVAKRGQDVALRCDPISGHVSLFWYQQALGQGPEFLTYFQNEAQLDKSGLPSDRFFAERPEGSVSTLKIQRTQQEDSAVYLCASSPKPQVLYEQYFGPGTRLTVT.

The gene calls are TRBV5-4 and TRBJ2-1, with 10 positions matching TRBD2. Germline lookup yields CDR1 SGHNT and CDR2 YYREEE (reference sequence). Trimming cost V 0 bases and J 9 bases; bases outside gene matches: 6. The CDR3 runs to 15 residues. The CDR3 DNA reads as TGTGCCAGCAGCTTGGGAGCGGGAGGGCAAGGTGAGCAGTTCTTC. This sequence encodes CASSLGAGGQGEQFF.

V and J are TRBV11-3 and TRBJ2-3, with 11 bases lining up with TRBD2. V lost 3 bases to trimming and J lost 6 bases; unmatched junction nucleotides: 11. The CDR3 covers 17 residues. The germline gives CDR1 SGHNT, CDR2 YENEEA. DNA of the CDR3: TGTGCCAGCAGCTTTGCCGGGACTAGCGGACCTAGGGATACGCAGTATTTT. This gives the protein CASSFAGTSGPRDTQYF.

CDR3 protein: CASSGGVRNSPLHF. The CDR3 DNA follows: TGTGCCAGCAGTGGGGGGGTACGGAATTCACCCCTCCACTTT. V usage is TRBV2 and J usage is TRBJ1-6; weak D call: TRBD1 (5 bases). CDR1 SNHLY and CDR2 FYNNEI come from the germline V gene. The CDR3 covers 14 residues. Trimming shortened V by 4 bases and J by 7 bases, and 11 bases separated the two germline ends.

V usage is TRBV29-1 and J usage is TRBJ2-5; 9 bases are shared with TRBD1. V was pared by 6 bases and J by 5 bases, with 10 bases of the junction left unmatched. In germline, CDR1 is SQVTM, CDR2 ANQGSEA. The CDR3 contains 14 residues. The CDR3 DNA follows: TGCAGCGTCGCTATAGGGACAGGGAGGGAGACCCAGTACTTC. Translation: CSVAIGTGRETQYF.

CDR3 protein: CASSRGARGNQPQHF. CDR3 nucleotides: TGTGCCAGTAGTCGGGGCGCAAGGGGCAATCAGCCCCAGCATTTT. The chain combines TRBV19 with TRBJ1-5; D perhaps matches TRBD1 (5 bases). Per germline, CDR1 LNHDA and CDR2 SQIVND (reference sequence). This CDR3 comprises 15 residues. Trimming removed 5 bases from V and 2 bases from J, with 13 bases in between.

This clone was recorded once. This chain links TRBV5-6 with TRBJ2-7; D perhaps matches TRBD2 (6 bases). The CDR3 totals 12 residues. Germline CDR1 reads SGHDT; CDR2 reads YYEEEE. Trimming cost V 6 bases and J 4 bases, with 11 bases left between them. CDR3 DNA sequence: TGTGCCAGCACCGTGGGGGGTTACGAGCAGTACTTC. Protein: CASTVGGYEQYF.

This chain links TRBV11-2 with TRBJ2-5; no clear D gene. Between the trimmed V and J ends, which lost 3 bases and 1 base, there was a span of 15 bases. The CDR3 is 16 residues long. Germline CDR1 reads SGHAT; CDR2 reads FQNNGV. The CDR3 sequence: CASSFVPRASQETQYF. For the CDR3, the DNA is TGTGCCAGCAGCTTTGTTCCCCGGGCTAGCCAAGAGACCCAGTACTTC. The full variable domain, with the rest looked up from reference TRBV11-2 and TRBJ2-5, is EAGVAQSPRYKIIEKRQSVAFWCNPISGHATLYWYQQILGQGPKLLIQFQNNGVVDDSQLPKDRFSAERLKGVDSTLKIQPAKLEDSAVYLCASSFVPRASQETQYFGPGTRLLVL.

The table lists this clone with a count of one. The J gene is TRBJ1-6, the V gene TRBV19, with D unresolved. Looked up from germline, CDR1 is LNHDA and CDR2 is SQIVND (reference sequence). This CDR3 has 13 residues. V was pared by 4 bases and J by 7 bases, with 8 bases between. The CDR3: CASSTGENSPLHF. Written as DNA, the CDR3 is TGTGCCAGTAGTACCGGAGAGAATTCACCCCTCCACTTT.

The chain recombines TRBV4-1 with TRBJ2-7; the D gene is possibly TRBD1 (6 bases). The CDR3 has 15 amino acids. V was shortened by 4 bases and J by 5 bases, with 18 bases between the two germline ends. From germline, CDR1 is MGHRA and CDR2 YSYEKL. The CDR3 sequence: CASSPLLMGANEQYF. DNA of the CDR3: TGCGCCAGCAGCCCCCTCCTGATGGGGGCGAACGAGCAGTACTTC.

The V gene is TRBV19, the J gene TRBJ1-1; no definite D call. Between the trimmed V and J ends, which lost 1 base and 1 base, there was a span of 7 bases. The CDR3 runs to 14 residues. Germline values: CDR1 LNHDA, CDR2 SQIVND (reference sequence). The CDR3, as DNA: TGTGCCAGTAGTATAGGATCGAAGAACACTGAAGCTTTCTTT. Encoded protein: CASSIGSKNTEAFF. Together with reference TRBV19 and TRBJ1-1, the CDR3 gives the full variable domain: DGGITQSPKYLFRKEGQNVTLSCEQNLNHDAMYWYRQDPGQGLRLIYYSQIVNDFQKGDIAEGYSVSREKKESFPLTVTSAQKNPTAFYLCASSIGSKNTEAFFGQGTRLTVV.

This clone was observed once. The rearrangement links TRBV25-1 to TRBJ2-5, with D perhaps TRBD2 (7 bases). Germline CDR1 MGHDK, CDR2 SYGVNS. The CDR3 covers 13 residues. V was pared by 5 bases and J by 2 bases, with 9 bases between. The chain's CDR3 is CASSKGGQETQYF. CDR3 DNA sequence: TGTGCCAGCAGTAAGGGGGGGCAAGAGACCCAGTACTTC.

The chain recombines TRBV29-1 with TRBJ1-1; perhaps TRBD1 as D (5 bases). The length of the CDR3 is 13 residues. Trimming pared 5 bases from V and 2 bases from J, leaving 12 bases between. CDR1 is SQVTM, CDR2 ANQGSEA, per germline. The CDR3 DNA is TGCAGCGTTTGGCAGGGATTTAACACTGAAGCTTTCTTT. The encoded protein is CSVWQGFNTEAFF.

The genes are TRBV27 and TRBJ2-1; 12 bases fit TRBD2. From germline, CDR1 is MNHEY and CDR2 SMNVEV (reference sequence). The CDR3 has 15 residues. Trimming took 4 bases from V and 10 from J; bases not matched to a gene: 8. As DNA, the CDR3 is TGTGCCAGCAGTTCCGGGACTAGCGGGTCTCCCGAGCAGTTCTTC. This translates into CASSSGTSGSPEQFF.

This chain's CDR3 is CASSFDRDTEAFF. DNA of the CDR3: TGTGCCAGCAGTTTTGACAGGGACACTGAAGCTTTCTTT. The rearrangement joins TRBV27 to TRBJ1-1, with 7 positions matching TRBD1. The CDR3 covers 13 residues. Germline values: CDR1 MNHEY, CDR2 SMNVEV (reference sequence). V lost 3 bases and J lost 3; bases outside the gene matches: 1.

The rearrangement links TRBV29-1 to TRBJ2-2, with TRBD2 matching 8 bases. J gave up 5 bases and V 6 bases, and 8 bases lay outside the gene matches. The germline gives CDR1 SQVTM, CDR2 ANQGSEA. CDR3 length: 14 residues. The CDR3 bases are TGCAGCGTCTGCTTAGCGGGAAGGACCGGGGAGCTGTTTTTT. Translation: CSVCLAGRTGELFF.

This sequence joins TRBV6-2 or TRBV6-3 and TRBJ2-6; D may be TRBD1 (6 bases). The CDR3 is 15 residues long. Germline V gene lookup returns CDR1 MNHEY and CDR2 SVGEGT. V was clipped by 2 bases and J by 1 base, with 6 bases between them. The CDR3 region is CASSYRGSGANVLTF. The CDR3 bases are TGTGCCAGCAGTTACAGGGGGTCTGGGGCCAACGTCCTGACTTTC.

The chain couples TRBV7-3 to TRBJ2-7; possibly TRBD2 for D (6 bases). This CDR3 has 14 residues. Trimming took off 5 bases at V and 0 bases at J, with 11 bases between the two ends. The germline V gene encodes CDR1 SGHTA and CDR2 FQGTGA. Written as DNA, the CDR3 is TGTGCCAGCAGCCCGGGGGTTAGCTCCTACGAGCAGTACTTC. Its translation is CASSPGVSSYEQYF.

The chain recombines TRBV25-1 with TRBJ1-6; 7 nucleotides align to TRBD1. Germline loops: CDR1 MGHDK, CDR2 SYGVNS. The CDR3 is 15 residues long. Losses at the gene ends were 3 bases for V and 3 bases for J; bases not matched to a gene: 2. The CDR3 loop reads CASSEGDSYNSPLHF. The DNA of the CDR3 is TGTGCCAGCAGTGAGGGGGACAGCTATAATTCACCCCTCCACTTT.

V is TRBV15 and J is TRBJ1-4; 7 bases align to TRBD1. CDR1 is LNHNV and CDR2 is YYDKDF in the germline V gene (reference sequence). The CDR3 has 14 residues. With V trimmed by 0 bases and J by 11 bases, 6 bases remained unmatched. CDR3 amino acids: CATSRDAPRGKLFF. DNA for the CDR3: TGTGCCACCAGCAGAGATGCCCCCAGGGGGAAACTGTTTTTT. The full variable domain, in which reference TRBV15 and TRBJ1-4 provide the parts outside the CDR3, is DAMVIQNPRYQVTQFGKPVTLSCSQTLNHNVMYWYQQKSSQAPKLLFHYYDKDFNNEADTPDNFQSRRPNTSFCFLDIRSPGLGDTAMYLCATSRDAPRGKLFFGSGTQLSVL.

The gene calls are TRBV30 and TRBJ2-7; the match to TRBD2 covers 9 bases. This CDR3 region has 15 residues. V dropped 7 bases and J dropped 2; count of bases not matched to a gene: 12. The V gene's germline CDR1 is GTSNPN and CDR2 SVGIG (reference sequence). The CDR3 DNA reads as TGTGCCTCAACTGGCGGGGGGGCGGTCCCCTACGAGCAGTACTTC. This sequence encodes CASTGGGAVPYEQYF.

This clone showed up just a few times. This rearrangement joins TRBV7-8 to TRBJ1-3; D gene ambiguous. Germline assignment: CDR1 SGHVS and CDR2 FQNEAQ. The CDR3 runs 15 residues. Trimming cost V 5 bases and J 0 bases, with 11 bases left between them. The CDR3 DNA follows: TGTGCCAGCAGCGTGACCGGAGACTCTGGAAACACCATATATTTT. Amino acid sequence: CASSVTGDSGNTIYF.

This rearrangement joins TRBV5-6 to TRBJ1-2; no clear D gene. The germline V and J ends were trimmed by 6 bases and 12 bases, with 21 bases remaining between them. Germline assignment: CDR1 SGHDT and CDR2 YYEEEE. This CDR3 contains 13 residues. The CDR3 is CASTRSGHSSDTF. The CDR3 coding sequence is TGTGCCAGCACCAGGTCAGGCCACTCCTCGGACACCTTC.

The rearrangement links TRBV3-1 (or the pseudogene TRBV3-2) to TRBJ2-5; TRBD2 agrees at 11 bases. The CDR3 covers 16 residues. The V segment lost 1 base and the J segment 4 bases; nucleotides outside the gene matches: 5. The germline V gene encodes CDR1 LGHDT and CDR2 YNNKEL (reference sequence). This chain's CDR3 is CASSQGTSGSRETQYF. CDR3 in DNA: TGTGCCAGCAGCCAAGGAACTAGCGGGAGCCGAGAGACCCAGTACTTC.

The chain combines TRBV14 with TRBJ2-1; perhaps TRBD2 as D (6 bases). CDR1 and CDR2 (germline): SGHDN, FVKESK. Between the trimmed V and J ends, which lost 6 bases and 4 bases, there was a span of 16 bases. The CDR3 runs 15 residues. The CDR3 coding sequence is TGTGCCAGCAGTCAGGGACTGAGGGCTTACAATGAGCAGTTCTTC. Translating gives CASSQGLRAYNEQFF.